The present T cell receptor (beta chain) was sequenced within a study of blood T cell repertoires in COVID-19. Study as a whole: COVID-19 samples, acute and convalescent, were from the United States, Italy and Spain. PBMCs, B-cell-depleted T cells, or T cells were the source of the cDNA or gDNA that made up the material.

How the authors handled the data: Amplification of reference gene primers was used by the study to estimate nucleated cell counts. Sequencing was performed with immunoSEQ multiplex PCR; in TCRdb, only in-frame clones are kept and a portion is missing. V and J calls and clone size are given by that table; D and trimming were obtained from the DNA. The sample contains approximately 120,000 clones, 85% to 90% of which appear only once. This CDR3 region has 12 residues. With 8 bases removed from V and 4 bases from J, the gap between germline ends came to 15 bases. Germline V gene lookup returns CDR1 SQVTM and CDR2 ANQGSEA.

This chain connects TRBV29-1 to TRBJ2-7; no clear D gene. The sequencing input was peripheral blood. The source is a human donor with acute or convalescent COVID-19. The donor label of this sample is uncertain. DNA for the CDR3: TGCAGCACCCTTACAAGCGAATACGAGCAGTACTTC. Residues: CSTLTSEYEQYF.